The 31 T cell receptor beta chains given below trace back to one sample, sequenced in a study of read filtering for tumor transcriptome and immune sequencing. From 400 to 450 ng of RNA, a library with molecular barcoded alpha/delta and beta/gamma adaptors was made. TCRdb re-called the reads with MiXCR, one entry per CDR3 protein. The sample lists 93,000 or so distinct CDR3 sequences, about a fifth seen once, with about an eighth in the top ten. Sequenced sample: a population of CD138-negative cells sorted from bone marrow. The receptors were sampled from a donor at least 40 years old with multiple myeloma.

In this sample, this clonotype turned up many times. V gene TRBV18 combines with J gene TRBJ1-4, with D unclear. Germline CDR1 is KGHSH and CDR2 is LQKENI. The germline V and J ends were trimmed by 3 bases and 7 bases, with 9 bases remaining between them. This CDR3 has 13 residues. CDR3 residues: CASSPDRVEKLFF. CDR3 nucleotide sequence: TGTGCCAGCTCACCTGACCGGGTTGAAAAACTGTTTTTT.

This clonotype was detected only a few times. The genes are TRBV28 and TRBJ1-5; TRBD1 matches 8 bases. The V gene end was trimmed by 6 bases and the J gene end by 3 bases; junction bases not matched to a gene: 1. The CDR3 has 13 amino acids. Looked up from germline, CDR1 is MDHEN and CDR2 is SYDVKM. DNA of the CDR3: TGTGCCAGCAGGACAGGGGCCAATCAGCCCCAGCATTTT. Its protein product is CASRTGANQPQHF.

A note on this clonotype: A much larger clone lies a single base off, so this may be a read error. The chain has TRBV6-2 or TRBV6-3 and TRBJ2-5; 8 bases agree with TRBD2. The CDR3 is 14 residues long. Germline CDR1 and CDR2: MNHEY and SVGEGT. CDR3 sequence reads: CASSWGGTSGGQCF. Here the CDR3 DNA reads TGTGCCAGCAGTTGGGGTGGGACCAGCGGGGGCCAGTGCTTC.

The rearrangement links TRBV12-3 or TRBV12-4 to TRBJ2-2, with D unclear. The CDR3 totals 14 residues. Trimming cost V 7 bases and J 7 bases, with 16 bases left between them. The DNA for the CDR3 is TGTGCCAGCAACCTGGCCCGTCGAGGCGGGGAGCTGTTTTTT. Amino acid sequence: CASNLARRGGELFF.

The chain combines TRBV4-1 with TRBJ1-1, with D unresolved. Trimming stripped 0 bases from V and 7 bases from J, with 21 bases between. Germline V gene data show CDR1 as MGHRA and CDR2 as YSYEKL. This CDR3 has 17 amino acids. The chain's CDR3 is CASSQDGSSVWEGEAFF. CDR3 nucleotide sequence: TGCGCCAGCAGCCAAGATGGGTCTTCGGTGTGGGAGGGTGAAGCTTTCTTT.

This clonotype was detected ten times or more. The chain's CDR3 is CSATTSGGNAAYEQYF. The CDR3, as DNA: TGCAGTGCCACTACTAGCGGGGGGAATGCAGCCTACGAGCAGTACTTC. The chain uses TRBV20-1 and TRBJ2-7; 12 nucleotides match TRBD2. The germline V gene has CDR1 DFQATT and CDR2 SNEGSKA (reference sequence). V lost 6 bases, J lost 2 bases, and 11 bases stayed unmatched. This CDR3 is 16 amino acids long.

This clonotype was seen a few times. The chain employs TRBV5-1 and TRBJ2-3; 9 bases map to TRBD2. CDR3 size: 15 residues. Germline loops: CDR1 SGHRS, CDR2 YFSETQ. The V gene end was trimmed by 0 bases and the J gene end by 3 bases; junction bases not matched to a gene: 2. The CDR3 DNA sequence: TGCGCCAGCAGCTTGGCTAGCGGGGTGACAGATACGCAGTATTTT. Translation: CASSLASGVTDTQYF.

This clonotype was seen ten or more times. The rearrangement joins TRBV4-2 to TRBJ2-5; a weak D match, TRBD2 (5 bases). This CDR3 region has 14 residues. Trimming stripped 2 bases from V and 4 bases from J, with 11 bases between. CDR1 LGHNA and CDR2 YNFKEQ come from the germline V gene. The CDR3 DNA sequence: TGTGCCAGCAGCCAAAAACTAGACGGAGAGACCCAGTACTTC. Translating gives CASSQKLDGETQYF.

Of note for this clonotype: One base away lies a much larger clone, so this may be a sequencing read error. The gene calls are TRBV11-2 and TRBJ2-1; D not resolved. Germline V gene data show CDR1 as SGHAT and CDR2 as FQNNGV. V lost 5 bases and J 3 bases, leaving 11 bases between the germline ends. CDR3 length: 14 amino acids. The CDR3 region has the DNA TGTGCCAGCAGCCCCCCTGTTCTCTACAATGAGCAGTTCTTC. Residues: CASSPPVLYNEQFF.

For this clonotype: A read error may explain this, as a much larger clone is one base away. This chain links TRBV6-1 with TRBJ2-2, with a tentative D call TRBD2 (5 bases). Germline V CDR1 and CDR2: MNHNS, SASEGT. The CDR3 has 12 residues. CDR3 in amino acids: CACRLNTGELFF. CDR3 DNA sequence: TGTGCCTGCAGACTAAACACCGGGGAGCTGTTTTTT.

To note about this clonotype: This sequence may be a read error, since a much larger clone differs from it by one base. This chain connects TRBV12-3 or TRBV12-4 to TRBJ2-5, with unresolved D. V was trimmed by 0 bases and J by 5 bases, leaving 10 bases between them. This CDR3 is built from 14 residues. The DNA for the CDR3 is TGTGCCAGCAGTTTAGCAGGAATAGCTGAGACCCAGTACTTC. This sequence encodes CASSLAGIAETQYF.

Remarks on this clonotype: This may come from a read error, since a much larger clone is one base off. The genes are TRBV5-1 and TRBJ2-3; 8 bases fit TRBD2. Per germline, CDR1 SGHRS and CDR2 YFSETQ. The CDR3 has 15 amino acids. Germline trimming cut 4 bases from V and 4 bases from J; bases unmatched to any gene: 8. In DNA, the CDR3 is TGCGCCAGCAGCAGGACTAGCAGGGGTGCAGATACGCAGTATTTT. It codes for CASSRTSRGADTQYF.

This clonotype was seen repeatedly, ten times or more. V usage is TRBV20-1 and J usage is TRBJ2-1, with 11 bases matching TRBD2. The germline V gene encodes CDR1 DFQATT and CDR2 SNEGSKA (reference sequence). Trimming cost V 5 bases and J 1 base; bases outside gene matches: 4. The CDR3 is made up of 15 amino acids. The CDR3 is CSAPTSGGSYNEQFF. CDR3 bases: TGCAGTGCTCCCACTAGCGGGGGTTCCTACAATGAGCAGTTCTTC.

About this clonotype: A much larger clone differs from this one at a single base, so this may be a read error. The chain joins TRBV11-3 to TRBJ2-1; D is perhaps TRBD1 (6 bases). The V and J ends lost 3 bases and 1 base respectively, with 16 bases between them. This CDR3 contains 17 residues. Germline CDR1 reads SGHNT; CDR2 reads YENEEA. The CDR3 protein is CASSLIQQGFSYNEQFF. The DNA of the CDR3 is TGTGCCAGCAGCTTGATCCAACAGGGTTTTTCCTACAATGAGCAGTTCTTC.

This clonotype was counted ten times or more. This rearrangement joins TRBV2 to TRBJ1-1; D call uncertain. This CDR3 is 13 amino acids long. The V gene lost 1 base and the J gene lost 6 bases, with 9 bases spanning the gap. In germline, CDR1 is SNHLY, CDR2 FYNNEI. This CDR3 reads CASSEVVVSEAFF. Written as DNA, the CDR3 is TGTGCCAGCAGTGAAGTTGTTGTTTCTGAAGCTTTCTTT.

In nucleotides, the CDR3 is TGTGCCAGCAGCCCCGGACAGGGGACCCGTCAGCCCCAGCATTTT. It encodes CASSPGQGTRQPQHF. The chain joins TRBV11-2 to TRBJ1-5, with TRBD1 matching over 9 bases. The germline V gene has CDR1 SGHAT and CDR2 FQNNGV. After removal of 5 bases from V and 6 bases from J, the junction contained 8 bases not matched to a gene. The CDR3 runs to 15 residues.

A word on this clonotype: This may be a read error: a much more frequent sequence differs by one nucleotide. This chain connects TRBV6-6 to TRBJ2-5, with D hard to call. Trimming removed 3 bases from V and 5 bases from J, with 16 bases in between. Germline V gives CDR1 MNHNY, CDR2 SVGAGI (reference sequence). This CDR3 comprises 15 residues. The CDR3 protein is CASSYGGSTAETQYF. CDR3 nucleotide sequence: TGTGCCAGCAGTTATGGCGGTTCCACCGCTGAGACCCAGTACTTC.

Concerning this clonotype itself: A much larger clone sits a single nucleotide away, making a read error possible. This chain links TRBV29-1 with TRBJ1-1; D gene ambiguous. CDR3 length: 12 amino acids. V was trimmed by 3 bases and J by 3 bases, leaving 8 bases between them. Germline CDR1 is SQVTM and CDR2 is ANQGSEA. The CDR3 spells CSVDNGDTEAFF. DNA for the CDR3: TGCAGCGTTGACAACGGGGACACTGAAGCTTTCTTT.

Note on this clonotype: A much bigger clone sits one base away, suggesting this may be a read error. This chain joins TRBV3-1 and TRBJ2-7; D ambiguous. The CDR3 contains 11 residues. Germline V gene data show CDR1 as LGHDT and CDR2 as YNNKEL (reference sequence). The CDR3 loop is CDSSQSKVQYF. The CDR3 DNA reads TGTGACAGCAGCCAGTCCAAGGTGCAGTACTTC.

A remark on this clonotype: Given a much more abundant clone one base away, this may be a read error. This is likely a read error, given that the CDR3 carries no conserved phenylalanine or tryptophan at its end. The chain's CDR3 is CASSYSPGSNSPLHL. The CDR3 region has the DNA TGTGCCAGCAGTTACTCGCCAGGGAGTAATTCACCCCTCCACCTT. The chain recombines TRBV6-5 with TRBJ1-6, with D possibly matching TRBD1 (5 bases). Looked up from germline, CDR1 is MNHEY and CDR2 is SVGAGI. CDR3 length: 15 amino acids. V gave up 0 bases and J gave up 6 bases, with 9 bases separating them.

Ten or more counts support this clonotype. The CDR3 coding sequence is TGCGCCAGCAGCTTTGATTCAGGGAACACTGAAGCTTTCTTT. It codes for CASSFDSGNTEAFF. This rearrangement joins TRBV5-1 to TRBJ1-1; unclear D gene. Germline V lookup: CDR1 SGHRS, CDR2 YFSETQ. The CDR3 length is 14 residues. V was cut by 2 bases and J by 1 base, with 9 bases left in between.

This clonotype was observed a few times. The chain combines TRBV5-1 with TRBJ1-5; D is perhaps TRBD1 (5 bases). V was shortened by 1 base and J by 4 bases, with 12 bases between the two germline ends. This CDR3 has 15 amino acids. CDR1 and CDR2 from the germline V gene are SGHRS and YFSETQ. The CDR3 sequence: CASSLTGFGNQPQHF. The CDR3 DNA reads as TGCGCCAGCAGCTTGACAGGCTTCGGTAATCAGCCCCAGCATTTT.

In its sample, this clonotype was seen many times. This chain joins TRBV29-1 and TRBJ2-1; 9 bases are a match to TRBD2. Germline CDR1 and CDR2: SQVTM and ANQGSEA. This CDR3 spans 14 amino acids. Losses at the gene ends were 6 bases for V and 10 bases for J; bases not matched to a gene: 13. DNA of the CDR3: TGCAGCGTGCAGGGACTAGCTATGGGGGGCGAGCAGTTCTTC. This encodes CSVQGLAMGGEQFF.

On this clonotype itself: One base away lies a much larger clone, so this may be a sequencing read error. The DNA for the CDR3 is TGTGCCAGCAGATCACTAGTGGTCGACACAGATACGCAGTATTTT. Its protein product is CASRSLVVDTDTQYF. The rearrangement links TRBV6-6 to TRBJ2-3, with D perhaps matching TRBD2 (5 bases). With 6 bases removed from V and 2 bases from J, the gap between germline ends came to 15 bases. Germline CDR1 reads MNHNY; CDR2 reads SVGAGI (reference sequence). CDR3 length: 15 residues.

This clonotype showed up just a few times. A much larger clone lies a single base off, so this may be a read error. The chain employs TRBV12-3 or TRBV12-4 and TRBJ1-1, with a possible D match to TRBD1 (5 bases). The CDR3 loop spans 14 amino acids. CDR3 DNA sequence: TGTGCCAGCAGTTCAGAGACAGTGAACACTGAAGCTTCCTTT. Translation: CASSSETVNTEASF.

This chain links TRBV6-6 with TRBJ2-3; possible D gene TRBD1, 6 bases. CDR1 is MNHNY and CDR2 is SVGAGI in the germline V gene (reference sequence). The CDR3 is 15 residues long. Trimming pared 6 bases from V and 0 bases from J, leaving 13 bases between. DNA of the CDR3: TGTGCCAGCAGGCAGGGGCCTACTAGCACAGATACGCAGTATTTT. Its protein is CASRQGPTSTDTQYF.

Points on this clonotype: A much larger clonotype is one base distant, so this may be a read error. This chain uses TRBV7-3 with TRBJ2-1; no clear D gene. Germline V gene lookup returns CDR1 SGHTA and CDR2 FQGTGA. This CDR3 has 15 residues. The CDR3, as DNA: TGTGCCAGCAGCTTAGGACCCGATGCCTACAATGGGCAGTTCTTC. Translation: CASSLGPDAYNGQFF.

This clonotype was counted ten times or more. V and J are TRBV12-3 or TRBV12-4 and TRBJ1-2, with TRBD1 as a possible D gene (5 bases). There are 13 residues in the CDR3. Deletions cut 6 bases from V and 8 bases from J, with 16 bases between. The CDR3 coding sequence is TGTGCCAGCAGCCCGAGGGGAGTGGGGGGCTACACCTTC. It codes for CASSPRGVGGYTF.

This clonotype occurred once. This may be a read error, as it is one base from a much larger clone. The rearrangement joins TRBV5-1 to TRBJ2-2; D tentatively fits TRBD1 or TRBD2 (5 bases each). V dropped 7 bases and J dropped 5 bases, with 18 bases sitting between them. The CDR3 length is 15 residues. Germline CDR1 is SGHRS and CDR2 is YFSETQ. The CDR3 region is CASGSSGWGTGELFF. CDR3 nucleotides: TGCGCCAGCGGCTCTTCAGGCTGGGGGACCGGGGAGCTGTTTTTT.

The genes are TRBV12-3 or TRBV12-4 and TRBJ1-2; a weak D match, TRBD1 (6 bases). CDR3 length: 13 amino acids. V shed 4 bases and J shed 4 bases, with 10 bases lying between them. The CDR3: CASSSTGRYGYTF. In DNA, the CDR3 is TGTGCCAGCAGTTCGACAGGACGCTATGGCTACACCTTC.

This clonotype was observed a few times. Just one base apart from a much larger clone, this may be a read error. Because the CDR3 is missing its conserved closing phenylalanine or tryptophan, this is likely a read error. The rearrangement links TRBV29-1 to TRBJ2-3; D is ambiguous. Germline V lookup: CDR1 SQVTM, CDR2 ANQGSEA. The CDR3 sequence is 14 residues long. V dropped 5 bases and J dropped 0 bases, with 12 bases sitting between them. In nucleotides, the CDR3 is TGCAGCGTTAACGCTGTCGCTAGCACAGATACGCAGTATCTT. Translation gives CSVNAVASTDTQYL.